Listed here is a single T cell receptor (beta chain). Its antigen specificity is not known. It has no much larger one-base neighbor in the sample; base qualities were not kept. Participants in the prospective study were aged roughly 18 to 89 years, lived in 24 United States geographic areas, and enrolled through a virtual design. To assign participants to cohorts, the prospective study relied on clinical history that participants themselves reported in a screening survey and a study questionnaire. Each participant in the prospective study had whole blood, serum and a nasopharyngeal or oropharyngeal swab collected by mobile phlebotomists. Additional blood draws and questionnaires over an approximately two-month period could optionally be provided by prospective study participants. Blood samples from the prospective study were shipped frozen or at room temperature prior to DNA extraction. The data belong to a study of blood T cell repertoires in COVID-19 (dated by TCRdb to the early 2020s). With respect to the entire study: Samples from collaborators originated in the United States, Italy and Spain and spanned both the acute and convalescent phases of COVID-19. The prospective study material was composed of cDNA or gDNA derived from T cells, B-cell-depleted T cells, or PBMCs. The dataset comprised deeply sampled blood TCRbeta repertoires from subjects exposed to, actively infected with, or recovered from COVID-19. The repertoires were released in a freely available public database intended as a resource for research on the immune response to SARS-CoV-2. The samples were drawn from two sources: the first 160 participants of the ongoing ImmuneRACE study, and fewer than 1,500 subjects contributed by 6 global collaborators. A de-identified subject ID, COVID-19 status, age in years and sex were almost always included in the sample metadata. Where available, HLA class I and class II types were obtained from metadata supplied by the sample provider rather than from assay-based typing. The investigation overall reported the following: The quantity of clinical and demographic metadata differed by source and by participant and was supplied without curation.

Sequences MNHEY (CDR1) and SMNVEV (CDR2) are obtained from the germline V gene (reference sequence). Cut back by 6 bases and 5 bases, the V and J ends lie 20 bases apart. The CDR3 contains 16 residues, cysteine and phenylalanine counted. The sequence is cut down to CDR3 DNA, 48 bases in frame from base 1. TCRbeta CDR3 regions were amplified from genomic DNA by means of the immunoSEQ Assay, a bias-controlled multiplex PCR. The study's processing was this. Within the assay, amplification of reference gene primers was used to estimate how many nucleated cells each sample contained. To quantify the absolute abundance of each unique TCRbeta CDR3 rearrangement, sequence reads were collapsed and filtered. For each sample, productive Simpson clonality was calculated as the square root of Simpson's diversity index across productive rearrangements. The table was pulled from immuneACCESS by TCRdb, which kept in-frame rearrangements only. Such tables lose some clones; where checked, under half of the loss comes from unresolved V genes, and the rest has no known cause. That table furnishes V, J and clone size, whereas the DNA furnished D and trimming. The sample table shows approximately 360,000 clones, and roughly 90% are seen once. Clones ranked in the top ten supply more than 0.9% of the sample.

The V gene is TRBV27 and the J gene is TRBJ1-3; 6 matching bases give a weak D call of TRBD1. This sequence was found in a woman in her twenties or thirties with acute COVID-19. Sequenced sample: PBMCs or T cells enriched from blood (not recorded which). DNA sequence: TGTGCCAGCAGACCTAATGAGGGGGTTGAGAGAAACACCATATATTTT. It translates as CASRPNEGVERNTIYF.